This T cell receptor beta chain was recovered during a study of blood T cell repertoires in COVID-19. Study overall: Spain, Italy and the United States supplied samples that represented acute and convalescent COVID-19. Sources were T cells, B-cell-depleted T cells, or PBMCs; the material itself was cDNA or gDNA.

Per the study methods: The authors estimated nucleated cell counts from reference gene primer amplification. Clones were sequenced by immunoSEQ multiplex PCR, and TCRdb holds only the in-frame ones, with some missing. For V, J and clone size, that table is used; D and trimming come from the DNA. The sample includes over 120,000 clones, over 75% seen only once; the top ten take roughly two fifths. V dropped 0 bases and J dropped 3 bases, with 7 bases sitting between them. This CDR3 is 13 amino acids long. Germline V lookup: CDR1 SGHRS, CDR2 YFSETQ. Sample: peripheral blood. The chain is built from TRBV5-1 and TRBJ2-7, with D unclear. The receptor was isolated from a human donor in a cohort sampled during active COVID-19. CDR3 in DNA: TGCGCCAGCAGCTTGGTCAGCGACTACGAGCAGTACTTC. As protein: CASSLVSDYEQYF. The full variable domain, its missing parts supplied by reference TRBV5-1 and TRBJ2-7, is KAGVTQTPRYLIKTRGQQVTLSCSPISGHRSVSWYQQTPGQGLQFLFEYFSETQRNKGNFPGRFSGRQFSNSRSEMNVSTLELGDSALYLCASSLVSDYEQYFGPGTRLTVT.